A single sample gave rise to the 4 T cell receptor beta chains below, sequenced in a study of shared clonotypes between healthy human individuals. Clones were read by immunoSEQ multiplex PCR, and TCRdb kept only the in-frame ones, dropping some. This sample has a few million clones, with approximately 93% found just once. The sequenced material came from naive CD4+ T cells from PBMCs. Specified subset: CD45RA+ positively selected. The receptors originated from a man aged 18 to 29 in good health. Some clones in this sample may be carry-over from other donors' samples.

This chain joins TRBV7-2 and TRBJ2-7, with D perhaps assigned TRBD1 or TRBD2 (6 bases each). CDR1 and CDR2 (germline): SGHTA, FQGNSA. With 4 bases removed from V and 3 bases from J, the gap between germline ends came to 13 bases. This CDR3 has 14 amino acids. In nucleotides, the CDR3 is TGTGCCAGCAGCTCGTTGGGGGGCGACTACGAGCAGTACTTC. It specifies CASSSLGGDYEQYF. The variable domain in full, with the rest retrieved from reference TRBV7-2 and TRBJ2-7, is GAGVSQSPSNKVTEKGKDVELRCDPISGHTALYWYRQSLGQGLEFLIYFQGNSAPDKSGLPSDRFSAERTGGSVSTLTIQRTQQEDSAVYLCASSSLGGDYEQYFGPGTRLTVT.

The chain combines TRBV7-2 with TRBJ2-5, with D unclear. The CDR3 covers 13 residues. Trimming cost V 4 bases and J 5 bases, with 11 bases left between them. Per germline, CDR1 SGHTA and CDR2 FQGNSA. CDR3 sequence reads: CASSSQARETQYF. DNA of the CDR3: TGTGCCAGCAGCTCCCAGGCGCGGGAGACCCAGTACTTC.

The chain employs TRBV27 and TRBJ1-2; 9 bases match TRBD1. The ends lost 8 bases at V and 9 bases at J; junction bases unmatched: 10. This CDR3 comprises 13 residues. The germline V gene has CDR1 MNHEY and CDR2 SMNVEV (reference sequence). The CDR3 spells CASRTTGGKSYTF. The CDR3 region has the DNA TGTGCCAGCCGGACCACAGGGGGCAAAAGCTACACCTTC.

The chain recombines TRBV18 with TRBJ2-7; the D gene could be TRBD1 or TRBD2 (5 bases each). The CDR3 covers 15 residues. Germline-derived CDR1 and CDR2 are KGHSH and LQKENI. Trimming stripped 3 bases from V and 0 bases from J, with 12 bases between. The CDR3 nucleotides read TGTGCCAGCTCACCCGGGGACGGCCTCTCCTACGAGCAGTACTTC. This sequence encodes CASSPGDGLSYEQYF.